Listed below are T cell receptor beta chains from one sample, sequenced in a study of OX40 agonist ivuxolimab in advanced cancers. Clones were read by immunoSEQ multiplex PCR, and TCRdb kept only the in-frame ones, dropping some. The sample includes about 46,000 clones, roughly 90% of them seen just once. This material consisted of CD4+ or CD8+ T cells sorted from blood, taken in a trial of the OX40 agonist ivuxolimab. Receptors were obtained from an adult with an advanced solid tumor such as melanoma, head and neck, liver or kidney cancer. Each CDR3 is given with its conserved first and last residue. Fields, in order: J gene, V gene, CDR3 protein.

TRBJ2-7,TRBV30,CASYSGPVYEQYF
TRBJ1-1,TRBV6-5,CASSFGPRGNTEAFF
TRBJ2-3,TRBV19,CASSMERGLDTQYF
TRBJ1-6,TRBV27,CASSGPARESNSPLHF
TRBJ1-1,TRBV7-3,CASSLTPLGGNTEAFF
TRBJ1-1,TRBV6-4,CASSPHFGLNTEAFF
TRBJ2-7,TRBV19,CASSHTGTGSYEQYF
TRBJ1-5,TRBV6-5,CASSEGRDYQPQHF
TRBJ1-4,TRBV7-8,CASSLVGGAEGELFF
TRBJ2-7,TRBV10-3,CATLREGGATEQYF
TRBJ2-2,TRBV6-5,CASSYLLAGGTGELFF
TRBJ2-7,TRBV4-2,CASSQEIFEYEQYF
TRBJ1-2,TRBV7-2,CASIGGYTF
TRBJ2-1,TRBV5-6,CASSSTGFRYNEQFF
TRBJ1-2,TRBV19,CASSILSGQGADGYTF
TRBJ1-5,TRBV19,CASSTDRGGGNQPQHF
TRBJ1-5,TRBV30,CAWNREGQPQHF
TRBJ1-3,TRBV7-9,CASSPTGSGNTIYF
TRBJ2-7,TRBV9,CASSPGLAGGYEQYF
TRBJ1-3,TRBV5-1,CASSGGSGNTIYF
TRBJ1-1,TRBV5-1,CASSPRGDGGTEAFF
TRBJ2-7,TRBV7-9,CASSLAGAYEQYF
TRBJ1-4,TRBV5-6,CASSWGKSNEKLFF
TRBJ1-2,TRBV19,CASMSETDYGYTF
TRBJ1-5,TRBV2,CASSGGISNQPQHF
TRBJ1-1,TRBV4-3,CASSQLQGFTEAFF
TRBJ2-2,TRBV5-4,CASGTGELFF
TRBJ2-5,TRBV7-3,CASSLTFGTRETQYF
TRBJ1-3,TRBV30,CAWSVDRGMPGNTIYF
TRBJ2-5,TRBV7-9,CASSLGQSQETQYF
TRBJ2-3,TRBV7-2,CASSSLLAGGPTDTQYF
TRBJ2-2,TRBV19,CASSIVSRGLELFF
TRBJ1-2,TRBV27,CASSLMGTNYGYTF
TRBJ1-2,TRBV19,CASSPQGYGYTF
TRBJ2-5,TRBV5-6,CASGSGPQETQYF
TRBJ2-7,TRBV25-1,CASSEAGYLDEQYF
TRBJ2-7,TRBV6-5,CASSGDRVSVEQYF
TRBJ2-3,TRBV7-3,CASSLIGRGGSTDTQYF
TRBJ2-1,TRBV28,CASSLNSGSGNEQFF
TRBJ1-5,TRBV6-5,CASSFNRVQPQHF
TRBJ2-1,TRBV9,CASSVGSGANNEQFF
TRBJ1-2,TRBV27,CASSLYRPGGGNGYTF
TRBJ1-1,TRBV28,CASSLSQGLDTEAFF
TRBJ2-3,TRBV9,CASSVPEGGSTDTQYF
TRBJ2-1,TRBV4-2,CASSPKDRGGIRYYNEQFF
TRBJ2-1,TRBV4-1,CASSLGQGVEQFF
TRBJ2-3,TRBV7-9,CASRNIPPSTDTQYF
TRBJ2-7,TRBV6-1,CATSRDSFYEQYF
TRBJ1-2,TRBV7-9,CASNQGGLNGYTF
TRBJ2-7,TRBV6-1,CASSLTPYEQYF
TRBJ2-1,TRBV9,CASSVGGRDNNEQFF
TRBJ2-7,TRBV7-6,CASTGEREQYF
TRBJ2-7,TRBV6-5,CASSVRGEQYF
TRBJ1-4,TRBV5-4,CASSLGSGATEKLFF
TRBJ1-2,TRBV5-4,CASNWYGGIANYGYTF
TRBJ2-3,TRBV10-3,CAGGDRLGTDTQYF
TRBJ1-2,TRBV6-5,CASRQPAANYGYTF
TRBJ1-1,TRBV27,CASSLKGFTEAFF
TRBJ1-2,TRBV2,CASPGEGRDGYTF